This TCR beta chain was identified in a study of blood T cell repertoires in COVID-19. The count of this clone is one. Clones were sequenced by immunoSEQ multiplex PCR, and TCRdb holds only the in-frame ones, with some missing. This sample has around 200,000 clones, with roughly 80% found just once. Germline CDR1 is SGDLS and CDR2 is YYNGEE. The CDR3 runs 14 residues. The trim removed 5 bases at V and 5 bases at J, leaving 8 bases unmatched. This sequence joins TRBV9 and TRBJ1-2; 8 nucleotides line up with TRBD1. This clonotype originated in a woman older than 75 with acute or convalescent COVID-19. The source material was peripheral blood. For the CDR3, the DNA is TGTGCCAGCAGGGCAGGGGGCGCAGGATATGGCTACACCTTC. This sequence encodes CASRAGGAGYGYTF.